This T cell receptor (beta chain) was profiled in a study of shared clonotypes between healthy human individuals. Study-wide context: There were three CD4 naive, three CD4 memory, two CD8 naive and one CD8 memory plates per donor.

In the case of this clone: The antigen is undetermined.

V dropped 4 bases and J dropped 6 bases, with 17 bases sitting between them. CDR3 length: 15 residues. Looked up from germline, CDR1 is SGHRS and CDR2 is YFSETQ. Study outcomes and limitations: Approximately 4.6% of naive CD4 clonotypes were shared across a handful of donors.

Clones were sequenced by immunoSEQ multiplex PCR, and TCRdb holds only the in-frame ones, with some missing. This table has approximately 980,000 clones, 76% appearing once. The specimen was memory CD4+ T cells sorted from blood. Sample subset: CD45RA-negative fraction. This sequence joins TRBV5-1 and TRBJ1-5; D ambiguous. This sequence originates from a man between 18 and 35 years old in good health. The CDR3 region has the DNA TGCGCCAGCAGCATACAGAGTTCCTATTTTCAGCCCCAGCATTTT. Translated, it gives CASSIQSSYFQPQHF.